The rows below give T cell receptor beta chains drawn from one sample of a study of T cell responses to AZD1222 COVID-19 vaccine. Sequenced by immunoSEQ multiplex PCR; TCRdb stores in-frame clones only, minus some. The sample lists 250,000 to 300,000 clones; around 92% were seen once. The sequenced sample was peripheral blood, obtained 28 days after the second AZD1222 dose. The receptors derive from an adult who received the AZD1222 COVID-19 vaccine. Both conserved end residues are part of each CDR3. The D gene is left open where the match is weak. Where a row states a size, it is once, few, many or the class of an expanded clone; other rows omit it.

TRBV6-2/TRBV6-3	NA	NA	TRBJ2-7	TGTGCCAGCAGCCCCCACCGGGACAACTCCTACGAGCAGTACTTC	CASSPHRDNSYEQYF
TRBV18	NA	TRBD2	TRBJ2-3	TGTGCCAGCTCACCACCGGGACTAGGGAGCACAGATACGCAGTATTTT	CASSPPGLGSTDTQYF
TRBV3-1/TRBV3-2	NA	TRBD2	TRBJ2-7	TGTGCCAGCAGCCAAGGGACTAGCACCAACGAGCAGTACTTC	CASSQGTSTNEQYF
TRBV18	once	TRBD2	TRBJ2-1	TGTGCCAGCTCACCAAGCGGGGCCTTGGGGGAGCAGTTCTTC	CASSPSGALGEQFF
TRBV12-3/TRBV12-4	NA	NA	TRBJ2-1	TGTGCCAGCAGTCCACGCCCGACGGATGAGCAGTTCTTC	CASSPRPTDEQFF
TRBV28	NA	TRBD2	TRBJ2-1	TGTGCCGCCCGACTAGCGGGAGGACCCCCCAATGAGCAGTTCTTC	CAARLAGGPPNEQFF
TRBV4-2	NA	NA	TRBJ2-2	TGTGCCAGCAGCCAAGATTCCGGGTCACTAGGAGGGGAGCTGTTTTTT	CASSQDSGSLGGELFF
TRBV6-5	NA	NA	TRBJ1-1	TGTGCCAGCAGTTACAGGGGCTCCACTGAAGCTTTCTTT	CASSYRGSTEAFF
TRBV2	NA	NA	TRBJ2-2	TGTGCCAGCAGTGATGCAATTTGGACCGGGGAGCTGTTTTTT	CASSDAIWTGELFF
TRBV7-5	NA	NA	TRBJ2-7	TGTGCCAGAGGCCGGGACAGGTCTTCCTACGAGCAGTACTTC	CARGRDRSSYEQYF
TRBV5-1	NA	TRBD1	TRBJ1-6	TGCGCCAGCAGCTTTTCTGGACAGGCTCAAGGGGCCCTCCACTTT	CASSFSGQAQGALHF
TRBV6-5	NA	NA	TRBJ1-1	TGTGCCAGCAGTTACAGTGGAGGTGACACTGAAGCTTTCTTT	CASSYSGGDTEAFF
TRBV28	NA	NA	TRBJ1-6	TGTGCCAGCAGTTTAATGTTTCTAGGGACAATAGGTTCACCCCTCCACTTT	CASSLMFLGTIGSPLHF
TRBV4-3	NA	TRBD2	TRBJ2-3	TGCGCCAGCAGCCGGGAGGGACCATTGGGGGCAGATACGCAGTATTTT	CASSREGPLGADTQYF
TRBV15	NA	NA	TRBJ1-6	TGTGCCACCAGCGGGCCAGGGTGGGATTCACCCCTCCACTTT	CATSGPGWDSPLHF
TRBV6-5	NA	NA	TRBJ2-5	TGTGCCAGCAGTTACTCTCACTTAGGGGCAGGGGAGACCCAGTACTTC	CASSYSHLGAGETQYF
TRBV28	NA	TRBD1	TRBJ1-1	TGTGCCAGCAGAATTGGGACAGGGATGAGGACTGAAGCTTTCTTT	CASRIGTGMRTEAFF
TRBV5-1	once	NA	TRBJ2-4	TGCGCCAGCAGCTTGAGGGACGCCTCAAACATTCAGTACTTC	CASSLRDASNIQYF
TRBV10-3	NA	NA	TRBJ1-3	TGTGCCATCAGTGAGGGAAGGTCCTCTGGAAACACCATATATTTT	CAISEGRSSGNTIYF
TRBV30	NA	NA	TRBJ1-1	TGTGCCTGGCAGAGGAACACTGAAGCTTTCTTT	CAWQRNTEAFF
TRBV9	NA	NA	TRBJ2-7	TGTGCCAGCAGCCCCCGGTGGGGCAACGAGCAGTACTTC	CASSPRWGNEQYF
TRBV7-9	NA	NA	TRBJ1-5	TGTGCCAGCAGCTCGACAGTGGGCCAGCCCCAGCATTTT	CASSSTVGQPQHF
TRBV21-1	NA	NA	TRBJ2-1	TGTGCCAGCAGCACACTACAAAACTACAATGAGCAGTTCTTC	CASSTLQNYNEQFF
TRBV27	once	NA	TRBJ2-2	TGTGCCAGCAGATCTGGGGGGAGCCCGAACACCGGGGAGCTGTTTTTT	CASRSGGSPNTGELFF
TRBV9	NA	TRBD1	TRBJ1-6	TGTGCCAGCAGCGAGGGGGGACAGGGAAATTCACCCCTCCACTTT	CASSEGGQGNSPLHF
TRBV28	NA	NA	TRBJ2-6	TGTGCCAGCAGGATACAGGCCAGCTCTGGGGCCAACGTCCTGACTTTC	CASRIQASSGANVLTF
TRBV15	NA	NA	TRBJ2-3	TGTGCCACCAGCAGGGTAGCGGCGCATACGCAGTATTTT	CATSRVAAHTQYF
TRBV3-1/TRBV3-2	NA	NA	TRBJ2-7	TGTGCCAGCAGCCACAGGGGCTCCTACGAGCAGTACTTC	CASSHRGSYEQYF
TRBV25-1	NA	NA	TRBJ2-7	TGTGCCAGCACCAAAGGGGACACCGTAGGGGAGCAGTACTTC	CASTKGDTVGEQYF
TRBV5-1	NA	NA	TRBJ1-6	TGCGCCAGCAGCTTTGAACAGTATAATTCACCCCTCCACTTT	CASSFEQYNSPLHF
TRBV7-9	NA	NA	TRBJ2-6	TGTGCCAGCAGCCCAACAGTCCCCAGGGGGGCCAACGTCCTGACTTTC	CASSPTVPRGANVLTF
TRBV28	NA	NA	TRBJ2-5	TGTGCCACCGGGGCCTCCCCCCAAGAGACCCAGTACTTC	CATGASPQETQYF
TRBV2	NA	TRBD2	TRBJ2-7	TGTGCCAGCGTAGGCGGGAGGGCTTGGTCCGAGCAGTACTTC	CASVGGRAWSEQYF
TRBV10-3	NA	NA	TRBJ2-2	TGTGCCATCAGTCAAACCCCCGGGACCGGGGAGCTGTTTTTT	CAISQTPGTGELFF
TRBV6-1	NA	NA	TRBJ1-5	TGTGCCAGCAGTGAAAGGGGATCCAATCAGCCCCAGCATTTT	CASSERGSNQPQHF
TRBV5-4	NA	NA	TRBJ2-6	TGTGCCAGCAGCTTACCGGCCTCTGGGGCCAACGTCCTGACTTTC	CASSLPASGANVLTF
TRBV5-1	NA	TRBD2	TRBJ2-3	TGCGCCAGCAGCTTGGCCAAACTAGCGGGGGATACGCAGTATTTT	CASSLAKLAGDTQYF
TRBV24-1	NA	TRBD2	TRBJ2-1	TGTGCCACCAGTTCCATAGCGGGAGGCTCCTACAATGAGCAGTTCTTC	CATSSIAGGSYNEQFF
TRBV19	few	NA	TRBJ1-4	TGTGCCAGTAGCCAGAGCTGGCTGGAGGGTGAAAAACTGTTTTTT	CASSQSWLEGEKLFF
TRBV2	NA	NA	TRBJ1-4	TGTGCCAGCAGTGGGGGGATCTCGGCTAATGAAAAACTGTTTTTT	CASSGGISANEKLFF
TRBV10-3	NA	NA	TRBJ1-2	TGTGCCATCACCAGGGAGGCTAACTATGGCTACACCTTC	CAITREANYGYTF
TRBV28	NA	NA	TRBJ2-7	TGTGCCAGCAGCGTAGCGAACAGGGCGTACGAGCAGTACTTC	CASSVANRAYEQYF
TRBV28	NA	NA	TRBJ2-7	TGTGCCAGCAGCCTCAGGAGCCCCTACGAGCAGTACTTC	CASSLRSPYEQYF
TRBV9	NA	NA	TRBJ2-5	TGTGCCAGCAGTTCTCAAGAGACCCAGTACTTC	CASSSQETQYF
TRBV6-5	once	TRBD1	TRBJ1-6	TGTGCCAGCTCCATAACAGGGGTTTCACCCCTCCACTTT	CASSITGVSPLHF
TRBV29-1	few	TRBD1	TRBJ1-2	TGCAGCGTAAACCGGGACAGGGATTCGGGTGGCTACACCTTC	CSVNRDRDSGGYTF
TRBV11-2	NA	TRBD1	TRBJ2-2	TGTGCCAGCAGCCTAGGGACAGTGCGGACCGGGGAGCTGTTTTTT	CASSLGTVRTGELFF
TRBV28	NA	NA	TRBJ1-2	TGTGCCAGCAGTTTATTGGGAATCGAAGCTAACTATGGCTACACCTTC	CASSLLGIEANYGYTF